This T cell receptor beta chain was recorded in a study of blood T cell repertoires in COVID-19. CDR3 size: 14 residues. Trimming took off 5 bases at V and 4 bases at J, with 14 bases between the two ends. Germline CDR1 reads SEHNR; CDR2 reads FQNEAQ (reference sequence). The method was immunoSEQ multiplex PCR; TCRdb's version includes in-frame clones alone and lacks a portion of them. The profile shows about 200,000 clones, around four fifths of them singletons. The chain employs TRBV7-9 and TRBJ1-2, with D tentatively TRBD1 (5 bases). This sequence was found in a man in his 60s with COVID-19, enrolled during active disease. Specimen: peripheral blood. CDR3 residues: CASSPGHKGYGYTF. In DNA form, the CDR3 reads TGTGCCAGCAGCCCAGGACACAAGGGCTATGGCTACACCTTC.